These 4 T cell receptor beta chains originate from one sample sequenced in a study. TCRdb passed the RT-PCR reads through MiXCR, listing each CDR3 protein once. Here the sample spans about 700,000 distinct CDR3 sequences, 12% to 15% being singletons. Sequenced input: memory CD4+ T cells from blood. The receptors come from a female donor in good health, serving as a healthy control.

Concerning this clonotype itself: A read error may account for a junction end that differs from germline. The chain joins TRBV7-8 to TRBJ1-5; the D gene is possibly TRBD1 (6 bases). Germline lookup yields CDR1 SGHVS and CDR2 FQNEAQ. The CDR3 runs to 18 residues. The CDR3 region has the DNA TGTGACAGCAGCCCCTCAGGGGCGCCGACGGGTAGCAATCAGCCCCAGCATTTT. Protein sequence: CDSSPSGAPTGSNQPQHF.

This clonotype came up a few times. This chain uses TRBV20-1 with TRBJ2-3, with 11 bases aligning to TRBD1. CDR3 length: 13 residues. J gave up 5 bases and V 6 bases, and 4 bases lay outside the gene matches. Per germline, CDR1 DFQATT and CDR2 SNEGSKA (reference sequence). The CDR3 loop reads CSAGQGGGDTQYF. In DNA, the CDR3 is TGCAGTGCGGGACAGGGGGGGGGAGATACGCAGTATTTT.

This clonotype was seen more than once but under ten times. The chain employs TRBV6-5 and TRBJ2-3; 7 bases agree with TRBD1. Germline V CDR1 and CDR2: MNHEY, SVGAGI. V gave up 9 bases and J gave up 4 bases; unmatched junction bases: 10. This CDR3 is 14 amino acids long. CDR3 in amino acids: CASKQGLGPDTQYF. The CDR3 coding sequence is TGTGCCAGTAAACAGGGGCTCGGCCCAGATACGCAGTATTTT.

The chain uses TRBV20-1 and TRBJ2-1, with 12 nucleotides matching TRBD2. The CDR3 covers 16 residues. CDR1 is DFQATT and CDR2 is SNEGSKA in the germline V gene (reference sequence). The junction had 6 bases not matched to a gene; V was cut back by 0 bases and J by 6 bases. Here the CDR3 DNA reads TGCAGTGCTAGAGATCCCTTACTAGCGGGAGGCAATGAGCAGTTCTTC. Its translation: CSARDPLLAGGNEQFF.